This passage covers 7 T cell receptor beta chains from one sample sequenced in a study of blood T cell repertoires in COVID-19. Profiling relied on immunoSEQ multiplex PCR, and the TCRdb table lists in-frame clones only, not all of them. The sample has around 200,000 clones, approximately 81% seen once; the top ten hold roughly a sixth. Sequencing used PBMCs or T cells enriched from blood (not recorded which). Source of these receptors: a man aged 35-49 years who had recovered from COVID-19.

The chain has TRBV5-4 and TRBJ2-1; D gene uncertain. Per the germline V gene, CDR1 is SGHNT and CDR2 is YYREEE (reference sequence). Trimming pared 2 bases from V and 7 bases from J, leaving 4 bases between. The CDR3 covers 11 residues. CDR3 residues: CASSFRNEQFF. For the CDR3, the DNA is TGTGCCAGCAGCTTCAGGAATGAGCAGTTCTTC.

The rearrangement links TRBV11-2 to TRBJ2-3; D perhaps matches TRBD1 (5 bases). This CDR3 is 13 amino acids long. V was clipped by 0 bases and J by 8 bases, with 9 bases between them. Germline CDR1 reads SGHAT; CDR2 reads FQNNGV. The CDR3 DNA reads TGTGCCAGCAGCTTAGACGTTAGGGGTACGCAGTATTTT. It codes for CASSLDVRGTQYF.

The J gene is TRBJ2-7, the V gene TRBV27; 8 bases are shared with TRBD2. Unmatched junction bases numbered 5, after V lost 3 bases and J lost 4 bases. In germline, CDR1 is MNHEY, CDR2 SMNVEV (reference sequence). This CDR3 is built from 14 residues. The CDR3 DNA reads TGTGCCAGCAGTTTTCGGGGGGGCGGGTACGAGCAGTACTTC. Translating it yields CASSFRGGGYEQYF.

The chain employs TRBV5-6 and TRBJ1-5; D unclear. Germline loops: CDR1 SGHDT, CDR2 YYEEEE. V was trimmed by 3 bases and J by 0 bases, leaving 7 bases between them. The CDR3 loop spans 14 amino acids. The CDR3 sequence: CASSSMSSNQPQHF. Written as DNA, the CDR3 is TGTGCCAGCAGCTCAATGAGTAGCAATCAGCCCCAGCATTTT.

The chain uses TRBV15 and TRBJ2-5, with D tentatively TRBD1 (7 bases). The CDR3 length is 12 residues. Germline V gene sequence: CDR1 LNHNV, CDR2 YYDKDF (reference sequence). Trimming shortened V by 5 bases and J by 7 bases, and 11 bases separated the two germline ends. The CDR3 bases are TGTGCCACCAGCGCCCAGGGGGGGACCCAGTACTTC. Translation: CATSAQGGTQYF.

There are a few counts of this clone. The CDR3 region has the DNA TGTGCCAGCAGACACGGGTCCTCGGGGGATGAGCAGTTCTTC. Translated: CASRHGSSGDEQFF. The genes are TRBV6-5 and TRBJ2-1; D is perhaps TRBD2 (6 bases). CDR3 length: 14 amino acids. Germline CDR1 MNHEY, CDR2 SVGAGI. V dropped 6 bases and J dropped 8 bases, with 17 bases sitting between them.

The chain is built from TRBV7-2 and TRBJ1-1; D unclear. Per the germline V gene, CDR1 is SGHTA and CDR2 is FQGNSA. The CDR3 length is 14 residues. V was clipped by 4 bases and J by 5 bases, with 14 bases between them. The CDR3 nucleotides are TGTGCCAGCAGCTCGTCTCTAGGGAGAACTGAAGCTTTCTTT. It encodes CASSSSLGRTEAFF.